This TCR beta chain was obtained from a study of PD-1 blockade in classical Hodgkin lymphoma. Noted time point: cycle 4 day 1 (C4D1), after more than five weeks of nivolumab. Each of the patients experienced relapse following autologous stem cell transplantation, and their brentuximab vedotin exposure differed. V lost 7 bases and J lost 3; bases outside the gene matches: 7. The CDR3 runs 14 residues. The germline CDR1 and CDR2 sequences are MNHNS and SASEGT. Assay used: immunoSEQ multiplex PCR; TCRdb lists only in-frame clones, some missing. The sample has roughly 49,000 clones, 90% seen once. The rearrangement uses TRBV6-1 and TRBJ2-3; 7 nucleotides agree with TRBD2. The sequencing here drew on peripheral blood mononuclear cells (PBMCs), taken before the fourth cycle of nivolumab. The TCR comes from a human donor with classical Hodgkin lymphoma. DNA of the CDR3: TGTGCCAGCAAGCGGGGAACCCGGACAGATACGCAGTATTTT. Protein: CASKRGTRTDTQYF.